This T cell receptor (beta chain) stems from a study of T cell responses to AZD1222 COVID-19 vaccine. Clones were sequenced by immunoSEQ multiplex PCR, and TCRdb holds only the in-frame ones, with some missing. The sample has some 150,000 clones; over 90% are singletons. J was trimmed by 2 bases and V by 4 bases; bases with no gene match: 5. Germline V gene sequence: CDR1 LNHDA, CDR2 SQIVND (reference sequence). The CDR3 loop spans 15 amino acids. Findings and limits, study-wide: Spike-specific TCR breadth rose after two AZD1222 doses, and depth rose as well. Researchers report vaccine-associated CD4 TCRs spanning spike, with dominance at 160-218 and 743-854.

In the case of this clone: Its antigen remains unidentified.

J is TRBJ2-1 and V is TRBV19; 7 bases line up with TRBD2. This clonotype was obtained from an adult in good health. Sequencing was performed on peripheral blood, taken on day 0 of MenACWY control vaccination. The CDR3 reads CASSTASGPYNEQFF. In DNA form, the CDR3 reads TGTGCCAGTAGTACCGCTAGCGGTCCCTACAATGAGCAGTTCTTC.